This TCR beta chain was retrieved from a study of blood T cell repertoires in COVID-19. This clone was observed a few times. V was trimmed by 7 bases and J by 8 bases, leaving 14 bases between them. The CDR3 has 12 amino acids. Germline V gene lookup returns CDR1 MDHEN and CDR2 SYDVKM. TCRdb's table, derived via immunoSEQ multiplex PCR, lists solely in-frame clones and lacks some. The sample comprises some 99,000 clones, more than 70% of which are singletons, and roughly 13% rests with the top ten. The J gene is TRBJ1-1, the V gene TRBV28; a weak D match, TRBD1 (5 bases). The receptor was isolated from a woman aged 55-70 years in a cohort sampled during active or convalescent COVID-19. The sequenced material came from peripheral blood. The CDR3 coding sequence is TGTGCCAGCACGGATGTCCGGGGGGAAGCTTTCTTT. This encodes CASTDVRGEAFF.